The following is a TCR beta chain sequence with its context. Its antigen is not identified. The data derive from a study of T cell responses to AZD1222 COVID-19 vaccine. Findings and caveats of the study: In a largely white British group with more females than males, clonal diversity was possibly underestimated.

Repertoires were generated with immunoSEQ multiplex PCR, while TCRdb's copy carries only in-frame clones and drops some. The sample has 130,000 to 150,000 clones, 93% seen once. The sample was peripheral blood, taken after recovery from COVID-19. The clonotype originates from an adult who had recovered from COVID-19.

CDR3 coding DNA: TGTGCCAGCAGTTACACAGGGGGATTGGCCGGGGAGCTGTTTTTT. It codes for CASSYTGGLAGELFF. The V call is TRBV6-5, the J call TRBJ2-2; 8 bases match TRBD1. The V and J ends lost 2 bases and 6 bases, in that order; junction bases with no gene match: 5. CDR3 size: 15 residues. Germline V gene lookup returns CDR1 MNHEY and CDR2 SVGAGI.